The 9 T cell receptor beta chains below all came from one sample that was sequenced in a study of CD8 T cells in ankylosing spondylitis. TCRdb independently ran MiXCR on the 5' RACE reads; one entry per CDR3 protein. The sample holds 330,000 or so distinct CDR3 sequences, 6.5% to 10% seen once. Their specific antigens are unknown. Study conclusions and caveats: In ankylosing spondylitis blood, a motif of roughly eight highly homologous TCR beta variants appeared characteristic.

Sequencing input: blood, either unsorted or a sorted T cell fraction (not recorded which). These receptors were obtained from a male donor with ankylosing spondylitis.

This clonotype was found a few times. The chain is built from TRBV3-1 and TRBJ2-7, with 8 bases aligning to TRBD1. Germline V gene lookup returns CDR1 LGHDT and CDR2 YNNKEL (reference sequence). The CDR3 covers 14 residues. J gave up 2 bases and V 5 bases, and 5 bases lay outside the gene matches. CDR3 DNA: TGTGCCAGCAGCTCAGGACAGGGACCCTACGAGCAGTACTTC. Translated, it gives CASSSGQGPYEQYF.

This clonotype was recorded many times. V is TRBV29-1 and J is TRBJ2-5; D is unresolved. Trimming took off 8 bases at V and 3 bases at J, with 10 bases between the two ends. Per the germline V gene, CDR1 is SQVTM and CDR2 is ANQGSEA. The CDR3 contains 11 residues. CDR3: CSTRPEETQYF. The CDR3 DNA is TGCAGCACCCGTCCCGAAGAGACCCAGTACTTC.

The CDR3 sequence: CASRSERVPDTQYF. CDR3 DNA sequence: TGTGCCAGCAGGTCGGAGCGCGTCCCAGATACGCAGTATTTT. V gene TRBV6-1 combines with J gene TRBJ2-3; no clear D. The length of the CDR3 is 14 residues. Germline V gene data show CDR1 as MNHNS and CDR2 as SASEGT. V gave up 6 bases and J gave up 4 bases, with 14 bases separating them.

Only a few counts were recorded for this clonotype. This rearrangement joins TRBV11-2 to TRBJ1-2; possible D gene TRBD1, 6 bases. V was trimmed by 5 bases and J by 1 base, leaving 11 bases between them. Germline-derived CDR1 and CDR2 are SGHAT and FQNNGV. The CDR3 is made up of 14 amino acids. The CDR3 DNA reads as TGTGCCAGCAGCCGGGGGCCCCTTAACTATGGCTACACCTTC. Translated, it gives CASSRGPLNYGYTF.

The CDR3 spells CASSPPSSSHEQFF. The CDR3 bases are TGTGCCAGCTCACCACCCTCCTCTAGCCATGAGCAGTTCTTC. The chain carries TRBV18 and TRBJ2-1; D is possibly TRBD2 (5 bases). From germline, CDR1 is KGHSH and CDR2 LQKENI. This CDR3 spans 14 amino acids. V lost 0 bases, J lost 8 bases, and 11 bases lay in between. Combining the CDR3 with reference TRBV18 and TRBJ2-1 gives the whole variable domain NAGVMQNPRHLVRRRGQEARLRCSPMKGHSHVYWYRQLPEEGLKFMVYLQKENIIDESGMPKERFSAEFPKEGPSILRIQQVVRGDSAAYFCASSPPSSSHEQFFGPGTRLTVL.

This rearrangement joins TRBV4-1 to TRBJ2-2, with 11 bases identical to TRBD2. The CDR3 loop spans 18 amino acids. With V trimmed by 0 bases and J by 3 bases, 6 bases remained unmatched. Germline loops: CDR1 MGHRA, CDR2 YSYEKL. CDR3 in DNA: TGCGCCAGCAGCCAAGAAAGCCTAGCGGGAGGTGACACCGGGGAGCTGTTTTTT. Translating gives CASSQESLAGGDTGELFF.

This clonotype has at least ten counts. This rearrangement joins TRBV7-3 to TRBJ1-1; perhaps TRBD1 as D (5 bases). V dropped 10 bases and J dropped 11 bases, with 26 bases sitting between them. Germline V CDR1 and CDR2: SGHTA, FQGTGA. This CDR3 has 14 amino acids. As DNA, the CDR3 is TGTGCCACCACCCCCTCTCGGGACTCCTCTTCGGCTTTCTTT. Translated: CATTPSRDSSSAFF.

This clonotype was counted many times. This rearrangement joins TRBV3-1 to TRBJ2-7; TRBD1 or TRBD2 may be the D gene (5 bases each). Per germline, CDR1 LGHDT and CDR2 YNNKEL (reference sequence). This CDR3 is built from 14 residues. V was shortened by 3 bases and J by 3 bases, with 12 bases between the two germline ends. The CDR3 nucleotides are TGTGCCAGCAGCCACACTCGGGACCTCTACGAGCAGTACTTC. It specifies CASSHTRDLYEQYF.

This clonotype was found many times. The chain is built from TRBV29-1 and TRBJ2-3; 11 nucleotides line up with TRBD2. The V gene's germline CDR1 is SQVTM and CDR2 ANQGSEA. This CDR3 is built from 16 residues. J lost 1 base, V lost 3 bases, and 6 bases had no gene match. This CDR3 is CSVDSSGRTGTDTQYF. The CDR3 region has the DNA TGCAGCGTTGATTCTAGCGGGAGGACCGGCACAGATACGCAGTATTTT.